Described below is a single TCR beta chain sequence and its context. Its antigen is not yet known. Base qualities were left out, and no much larger clone turns up one base away. The CDR3, cysteine through phenylalanine, is 14 amino acids long. Just CDR3 DNA is preserved here, 42 bases in frame from base 1. V is pruned by 2 bases and J by 3 bases, leaving 4 bases of the junction without a gene match. The CDR1 and CDR2 encoded by the germline V gene are MDHEN and SYDVKM. The run used an Illumina MiSeq. Genomic DNA from sorted T cell subsets was used as template for TCRbeta CDR3 amplification. The TCRbeta CDR3 region was amplified by multiplex PCR using 30 forward and 13 reverse primers. PCR products were purified with AMPure XP beads, then indices and adaptors were added in a second roughly 25-cycle PCR. Before sequencing, libraries were gel-purified with the QIAquick Gel Extraction Kit. As for the authors' bioinformatics: Paired-end reads were merged using FLASH and were aligned with IgBLAST to IMGT V, D and J germline references. Reads with below 70% alignment identity to germline references were discarded, and 11,114,426 reads were retained study-wide. Following IMGT definitions, CDR3 boundaries, reading frame and productivity were assigned. Highly-expanded clones were defined as clones at or above 1% of reads, and diversity was measured by normalized Shannon entropy. Unpaired two-tailed t-tests were used to test for differences in Shannon entropy between groups. TCRdb trimmed public reads at Q25 via fastp, called clones via MiXCR and kept in-frame beta chains. Each entry is one CDR3 protein sequence, shown with its most common DNA and genes. Here the V and J calls rest on TCRdb's processing, not on the authors' analysis. In this sample the table shows a few hundred thousand distinct CDR3 sequences, more than 45% of which occur a single time. The top ten constitute roughly an eighth of the sample.

These data come from a study of type 1 and type 2 diabetes patients (dated by TCRdb to about 2016). Broadly, across the study: The cohort comprised some ten type 1 diabetes patients, four type 2 diabetes patients and roughly six nondiabetic controls recruited in China. Across the study, CD4+ and CD8+ T cells were positively selected from PBMCs using CD4 or CD8 MicroBeads on MACS columns. A total of around 20 million paired-end reads was generated across the whole study. TCRbeta repertoires were profiled by high-throughput sequencing in the study to compare type 1 diabetes, type 2 diabetes and nondiabetic individuals. For the type 1 diabetes patients, the type 2 diabetes patients acted as a disease comparison group. When roughly 20-cycle amplification was compared with approximately 24-cycle amplification, V gene usage looked similar, suggesting that primer efficiencies were similar and PCR bias was random. TCRbeta libraries were sequenced paired-end on Illumina HiSeq 2000 or MiSeq instruments.

Every diabetic patient fulfilled standard classification criteria for type 1 or type 2 diabetes, and glucose and C-peptide were measured using WHO-recommended methods. Donors with other autoimmune diseases or infections within the previous four weeks were excluded from participation. Approximately 9.1 milliliters of peripheral blood were collected from each participant. LymphoPrep density separation was used to isolate PBMCs. Results and caveats for the whole study, not just this receptor: The study groups were not matched for age and gender, which could possibly have biased interpretation. Type 2 diabetes repertoires showed high diversity, significantly greater than type 1 diabetes repertoires in both CD4+ and CD8+ T cells. Few highly-expanded CD4+ clones, median one, were found in type 2 diabetes patients, accounting for a median around 4.1% of reads. V and J gene usage patterns of type 2 diabetes and control samples were highly correlated, averaging approximately 0.97 between samples. Only a limited number of T2D and control samples were sequenced, so some T1D-only HECs might also appear in more T2D or control samples.

The sequence derives from a man younger than 35 with type 2 diabetes. Recombination linked TRBV28 to TRBJ2-7, with 7 bases matching TRBD2. The sequenced material came from peripheral blood mononuclear cells (PBMCs). This receptor has the CDR3 CASSLAGEVYEQYF. The DNA sequence is as follows: TGTGCCAGCAGTTTAGCGGGAGAAGTCTACGAGCAGTACTTC. Beyond the CDR3, the reference TRBV28 and TRBJ2-7 genes provide the residues; the full variable domain reads: DVKVTQSSRYLVKRTGEKVFLECVQDMDHENMFWYRQDPGLGLRLIYFSYDVKMKEKGDIPEGYSVSREKKERFSLILESASTNQTSMYLCASSLAGEVYEQYFGPGTRLTVT.